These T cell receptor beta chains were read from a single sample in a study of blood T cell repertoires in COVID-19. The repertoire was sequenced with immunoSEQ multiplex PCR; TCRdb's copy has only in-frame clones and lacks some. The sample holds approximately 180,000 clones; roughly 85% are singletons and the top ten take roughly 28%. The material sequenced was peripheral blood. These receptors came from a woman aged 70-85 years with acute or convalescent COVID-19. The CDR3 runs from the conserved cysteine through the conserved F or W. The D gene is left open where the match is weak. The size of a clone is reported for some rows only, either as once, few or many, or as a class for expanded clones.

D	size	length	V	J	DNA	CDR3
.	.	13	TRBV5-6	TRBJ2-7	TGTGCCAGCGCCATGAGCGATTCCTACGAGCAGTACTTC	CASAMSDSYEQYF
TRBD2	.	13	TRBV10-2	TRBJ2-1	TGCGCCAGCAGGGGCTTTCCGGGAGGGGAGCAGTTCTTC	CASRGFPGGEQFF
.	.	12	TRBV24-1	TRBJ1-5	TGTGCCACGGCGGAGGTCGGTCAGCCCCAGCATTTT	CATAEVGQPQHF
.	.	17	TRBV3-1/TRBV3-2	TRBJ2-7	TGTGCCAGCAGCCAAGATAATACGGGGTTCAAAGCCTACGAGCAGTACTTC	CASSQDNTGFKAYEQYF
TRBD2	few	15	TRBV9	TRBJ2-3	TGTGCCAGCAGTCGTGGACTAGCGAACACAGATACGCAGTATTTT	CASSRGLANTDTQYF
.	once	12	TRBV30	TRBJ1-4	TGTGCCTGGAGTGTTTCGGGGGTAAAACTGTTTTTT	CAWSVSGVKLFF
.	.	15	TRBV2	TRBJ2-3	TGTGCCAGCAGAAGAGGGCAGCCACGCACAGATACGCAGTATTTT	CASRRGQPRTDTQYF
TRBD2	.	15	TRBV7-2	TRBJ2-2	TGTGCCAGCACCTGGAGCGGGAGGGGCACCGGGGAGCTGTTTTTT	CASTWSGRGTGELFF
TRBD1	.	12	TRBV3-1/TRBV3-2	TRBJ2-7	TGTGCCAGCAGCCCAGGGGGCGACGGGCAGTACTTC	CASSPGGDGQYF
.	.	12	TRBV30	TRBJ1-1	TGTGCCTGGAGTGAGGGAGGAACTGAAGCTTTCTTT	CAWSEGGTEAFF
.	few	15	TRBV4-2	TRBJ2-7	TGTGCCAGCAGCCCCGACTTAGCGAGCACCTACGAGCAGTACTTC	CASSPDLASTYEQYF
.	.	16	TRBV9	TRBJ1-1	TGTGCCAGCAGCGTGGGTCAGACTAATTGGGGAACTGAAGCTTTCTTT	CASSVGQTNWGTEAFF
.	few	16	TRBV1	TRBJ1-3	TGCACCAGCAGTCAAAACAGGGCACTCTCTGGAAACACCATATATTTT	CTSSQNRALSGNTIYF
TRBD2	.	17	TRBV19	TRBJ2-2	TGTGCCAGTAGTCTCTTCGTAGCGGGAGTCTCTGGCGGGGAGCTGTTTTTT	CASSLFVAGVSGGELFF
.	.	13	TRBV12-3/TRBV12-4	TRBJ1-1	TGTGCCAGCAGTTTCCAGGAGAACACTGAAGCTTTCTTT	CASSFQENTEAFF
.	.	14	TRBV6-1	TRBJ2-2	TGTGCCAGCAGTGAACAGGGAGGTTCCGGGGAGCTGTTTTTT	CASSEQGGSGELFF
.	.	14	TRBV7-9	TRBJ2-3	TGTGCCAGCAGCCCCTCCACAAGCACAGATACGCAGTATTTT	CASSPSTSTDTQYF
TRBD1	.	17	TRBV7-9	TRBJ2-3	TGTGCCAGCAGCTTATTCGCGTTGGACAGGGTCCCTCGGGCGCAGTATTTT	CASSLFALDRVPRAQYF
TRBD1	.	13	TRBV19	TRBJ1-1	TGTGCCAGTAGTAGGCAGGGGGTGACTGAAGCTTTCTTT	CASSRQGVTEAFF
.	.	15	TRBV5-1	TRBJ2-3	TGCGCCAGCAGCTTGGAAGGCAGGGAGGCAGATACGCAGTATTTT	CASSLEGREADTQYF
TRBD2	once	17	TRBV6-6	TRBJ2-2	TGTGCCAGCAGTCGGAATGGACTAGCGGTGAACACCGGGGAGCTGTTTTTT	CASSRNGLAVNTGELFF
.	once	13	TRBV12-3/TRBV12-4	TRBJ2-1	TGTGCCAGCAGTTTATATCTAATCAATGAGCAGTTCTTC	CASSLYLINEQFF
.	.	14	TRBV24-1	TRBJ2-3	TGTGCCACCAGTGATTTATCAGGGCGAAATACGCAGTATTTT	CATSDLSGRNTQYF
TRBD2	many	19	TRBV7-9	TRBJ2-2	TGTGCCAGCAGCTTAGGTCGCGGGAGGCGTGGTGATAGGACCGGGGAGCTGTTTTTT	CASSLGRGRRGDRTGELFF
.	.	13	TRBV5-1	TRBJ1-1	TGCGCCAGCAGCTTGATCGCAGACAATGAAGCTTTCTTT	CASSLIADNEAFF
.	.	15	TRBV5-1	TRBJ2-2	TGCGCCAGCAACCTCGACATCCTCAACACCGGGGAGCTGTTTTTT	CASNLDILNTGELFF
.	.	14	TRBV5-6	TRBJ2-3	TGTGCCAGCAGCCCCGAAGCGACCACAGATACGCAGTATTTT	CASSPEATTDTQYF
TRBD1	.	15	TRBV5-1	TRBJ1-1	TGCGCCAGCAGCTGGCGGACAGGGCTGAACACTGAAGCTTTCTTT	CASSWRTGLNTEAFF
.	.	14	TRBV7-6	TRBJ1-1	TGTGCCAGCAGCGCCAACCGGGGGAACACTGAAGCTTTCTTT	CASSANRGNTEAFF
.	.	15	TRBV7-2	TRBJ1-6	TGTGCCAGCGTACAGGGACCGAGGGGTCACTCACCCCTCCACTTT	CASVQGPRGHSPLHF
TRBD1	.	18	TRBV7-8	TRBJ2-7	TGTGCCAGCAGCTCAACCCCACCCGGGACAGGGAGCTCCTACGAGCAGTACTTC	CASSSTPPGTGSSYEQYF
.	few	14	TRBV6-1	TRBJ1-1	TGTGCCAGCAGTGAAGTTTACGGGAACACTGAAGCTTTCTTT	CASSEVYGNTEAFF
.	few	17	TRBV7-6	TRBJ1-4	TGTGCCAGCAGCTTATTTGGTGGTCCTACAACTAATGAAAAACTGTTTTTT	CASSLFGGPTTNEKLFF
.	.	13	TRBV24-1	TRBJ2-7	TGTGCCACCAGTGATCCCCCTTTCTACGAGCAGTACTTC	CATSDPPFYEQYF
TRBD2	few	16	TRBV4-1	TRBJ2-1	TGCGCCAGCAGCCAAAGACTAGCGGGAGGGATTAATGAGCAGTTCTTC	CASSQRLAGGINEQFF
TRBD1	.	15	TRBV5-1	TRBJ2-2	TGCGCCAGCACAGCCCAGGGGGCCCACACCGGGGAGCTGTTTTTT	CASTAQGAHTGELFF
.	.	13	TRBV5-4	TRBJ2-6	TGTGCCAGCAGCACGAGGGGGGCCAACGTCCTGACTTTC	CASSTRGANVLTF
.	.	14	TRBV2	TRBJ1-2	TGTGCCAGCAGATTGACAGACGCTAACTATGGCTACACCTTC	CASRLTDANYGYTF
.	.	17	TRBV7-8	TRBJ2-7	TGTGCCAGCAGCTCCATCGACATGGCGGGAAACGCCTACGAGCAGTACTTC	CASSSIDMAGNAYEQYF
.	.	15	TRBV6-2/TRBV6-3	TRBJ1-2	TGTGCCAGCAGTTACGATTCGGCGAGGGGGTATGGCTACACCTTC	CASSYDSARGYGYTF
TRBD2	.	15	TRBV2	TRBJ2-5	TGTGCCAGCAGGAAAGCGGGGTCGGGGCAAGAGACCCAGTACTTC	CASRKAGSGQETQYF
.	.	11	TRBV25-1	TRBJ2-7	TGTGCCAGCAGCAGGGACTACGAGCAGTACTTC	CASSRDYEQYF
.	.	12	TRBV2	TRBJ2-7	TGTGCCTCAACAGGGTTTAGCCACGAGCAGTACTTC	CASTGFSHEQYF
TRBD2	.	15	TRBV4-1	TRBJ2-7	TGCGCCAGCAGCCAAACTAGCGGGAGCCTCTACGAGCAGTACTTC	CASSQTSGSLYEQYF
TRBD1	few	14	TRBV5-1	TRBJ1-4	TGCGCCAGCAGCTTGAGCCAGGGGGATGAAAAACTGTTTTTT	CASSLSQGDEKLFF
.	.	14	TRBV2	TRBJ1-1	TGTGCCAGCAGTGAAGCGCGGCAGGGGACTGAAGCTTTCTTT	CASSEARQGTEAFF
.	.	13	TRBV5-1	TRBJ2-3	TGCGCCAGCAGCTTGGTTCTTACAGATACGCAGTATTTT	CASSLVLTDTQYF
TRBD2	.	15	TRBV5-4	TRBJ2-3	TGTGCCAGCAGCCCAGCGGGAGGGCCGAAAGATACGCAGTATTTT	CASSPAGGPKDTQYF
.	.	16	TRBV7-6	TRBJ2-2	TGTGCCAGCAGCAAACTCTCGGGGCAGGGGCCCGGGGAGCTGTTTTTT	CASSKLSGQGPGELFF
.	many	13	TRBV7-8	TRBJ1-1	TGTGCCAGCGGTGTCGAAAGGGGCACTGAAGCTTTCTTT	CASGVERGTEAFF
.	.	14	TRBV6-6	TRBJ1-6	TGTGCCAGCAGTTACCAGGGGAATAATTCACCCCTCCACTTT	CASSYQGNNSPLHF
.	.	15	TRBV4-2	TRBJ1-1	TGTGCCAGCAGCCAAGATTTAGGGAGGAACACTGAAGCTTTCTTT	CASSQDLGRNTEAFF
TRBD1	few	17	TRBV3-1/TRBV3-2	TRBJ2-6	TGTGCCAGCAGCTCAGGGACAGGGGGATCTGGGGCCAACGTCCTGACTTTC	CASSSGTGGSGANVLTF
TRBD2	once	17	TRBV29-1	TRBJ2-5	TGCAGCGTTGAAGATCTTGGGGCGGGAGGGCCGTGGGAGACCCAGTACTTC	CSVEDLGAGGPWETQYF
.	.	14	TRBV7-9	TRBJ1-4	TGTGCCAGCAGTTGGACAGCAACTAATGAAAAACTGTTTTTT	CASSWTATNEKLFF
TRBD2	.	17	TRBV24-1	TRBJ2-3	TGTGCCACCAGTGACCCGACTAGCGGGTATTTCACAGATACGCAGTATTTT	CATSDPTSGYFTDTQYF
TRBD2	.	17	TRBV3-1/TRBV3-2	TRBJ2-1	TGTGCCAGCAGTCAAACAGCGGGAGGGAGACTAAACGATGAGCAGTTCTTC	CASSQTAGGRLNDEQFF
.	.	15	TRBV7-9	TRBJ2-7	TGTGCCAGCAGCTTAGGAGGAGGGGGGGCCAACGAGCAGTACTTC	CASSLGGGGANEQYF
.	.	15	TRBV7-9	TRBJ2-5	TGTGCCAGCAGCTTAGGACCTCAGCGCGGGGAGACCCAGTACTTC	CASSLGPQRGETQYF
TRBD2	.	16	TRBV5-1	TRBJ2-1	TGCGCCAGCAGCGTGTTCAGCGGGGTTTCCTACAATGAGCAGTTCTTC	CASSVFSGVSYNEQFF